Included here is one T cell receptor (beta chain) sequence, with context. The sample belongs to a study of blood T cell repertoires in COVID-19. Method: immunoSEQ multiplex PCR; TCRdb's copy keeps in-frame clones and lacks some. The table includes about 95,000 clones, roughly nine tenths detected once. The CDR3 has 16 amino acids. Germline CDR1 reads KGHDR; CDR2 reads SFDVKD. Unmatched junction bases numbered 8, after V lost 4 bases and J lost 6 bases. One Seattle source followed patients from active infection through their disease course. The sequenced material came from peripheral blood. This clonotype was sampled from a man between 60 and 75 years old with COVID-19, enrolled during active disease. The chain uses TRBV24-1 and TRBJ1-2, with 12 bases lining up with TRBD1. The CDR3 loop is CATSDPGTGGLHGYTF. CDR3 nucleotides: TGTGCCACCAGTGACCCCGGGACAGGGGGCTTACATGGCTACACCTTC.